This T cell receptor beta chain was observed in a study of cytomegalovirus exposure and HLA in healthy donors. A remark on this clone: Its antigen is not identified.

The study's findings and limits: An apparent linkage of common viral pathogens to several of the most significant clusters emerged in a later analysis.

13 Jbeta primers and 60 Vbeta primers were used for the PCR. TCRdb's copy holds only in-frame clones and misses some; the assay was immunoSEQ multiplex PCR. The sample lists around 64,000 clones; approximately 92% were seen once. The CDR3 spans 19 residues. Germline V gene data show CDR1 as SGDLS and CDR2 as YYNGEE. V shed 0 bases and J 4 bases; nucleotides not matched to a gene: 13. The gene calls are TRBV9 and TRBJ2-3, with 11 bases fitting TRBD2. This sequence originates from a woman in her twenties or thirties in good health and CMV-seropositive. Sequencing was performed on PBMCs. CDR3 loop: CASSVGLDRPGLAADTQYF. Written as DNA, the CDR3 is TGTGCCAGCAGCGTAGGTCTGGACAGGCCGGGACTAGCGGCAGATACGCAGTATTTT.